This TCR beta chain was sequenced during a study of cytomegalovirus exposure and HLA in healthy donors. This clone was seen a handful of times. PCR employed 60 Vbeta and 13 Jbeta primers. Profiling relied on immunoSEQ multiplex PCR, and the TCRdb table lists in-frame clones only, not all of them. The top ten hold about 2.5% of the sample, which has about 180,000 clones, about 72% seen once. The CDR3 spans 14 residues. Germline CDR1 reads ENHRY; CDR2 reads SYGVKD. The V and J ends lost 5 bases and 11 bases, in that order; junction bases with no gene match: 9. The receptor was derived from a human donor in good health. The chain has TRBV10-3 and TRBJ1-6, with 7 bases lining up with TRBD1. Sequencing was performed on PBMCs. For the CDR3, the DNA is TGTGCCATCAGTCCCGACAGGGACAAGGCACCCCTCCACTTT. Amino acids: CAISPDRDKAPLHF.